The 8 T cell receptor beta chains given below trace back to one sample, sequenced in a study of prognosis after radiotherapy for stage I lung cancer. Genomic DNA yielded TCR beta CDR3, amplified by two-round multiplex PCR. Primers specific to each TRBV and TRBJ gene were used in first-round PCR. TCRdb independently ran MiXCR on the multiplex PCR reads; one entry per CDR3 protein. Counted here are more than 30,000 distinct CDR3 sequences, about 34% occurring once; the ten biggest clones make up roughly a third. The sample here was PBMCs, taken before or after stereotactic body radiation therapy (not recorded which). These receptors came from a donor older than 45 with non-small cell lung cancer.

The CDR3 region is CASSTGDATNEKLFF. CDR3 DNA: TGTGCCAGCAGCACGGGAGATGCAACTAATGAAAAACTGTTTTTT. J is TRBJ1-4 and V is TRBV11-2; D is ambiguous. CDR3 size: 15 residues. Germline V gene data show CDR1 as SGHAT and CDR2 as FQNNGV. V was trimmed by 5 bases and J by 0 bases, leaving 10 bases between them.

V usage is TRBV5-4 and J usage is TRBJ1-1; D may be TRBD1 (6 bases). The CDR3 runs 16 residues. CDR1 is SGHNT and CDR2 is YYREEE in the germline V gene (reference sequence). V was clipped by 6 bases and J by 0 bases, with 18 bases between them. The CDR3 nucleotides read TGTGCCAGCAACCATCGGACGGGGGGCGTGAACACTGAAGCTTTCTTT. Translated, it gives CASNHRTGGVNTEAFF.

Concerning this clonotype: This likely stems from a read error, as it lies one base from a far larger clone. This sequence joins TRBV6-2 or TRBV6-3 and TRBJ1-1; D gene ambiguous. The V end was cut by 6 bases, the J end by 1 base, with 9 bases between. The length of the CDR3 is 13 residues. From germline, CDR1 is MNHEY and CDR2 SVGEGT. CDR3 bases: TGTGCCAGCAGCCCTACAACGAACACTGAAGCTTTCTTT. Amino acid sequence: CASSPTTNTEAFF.

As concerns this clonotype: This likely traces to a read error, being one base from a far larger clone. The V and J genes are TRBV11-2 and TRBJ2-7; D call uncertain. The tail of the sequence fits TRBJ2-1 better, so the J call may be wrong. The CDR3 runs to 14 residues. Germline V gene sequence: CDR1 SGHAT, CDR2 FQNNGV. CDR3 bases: TGTGCCAGCAGCTTAGCTACTATTTACAGTGAGCAGTTCTTC. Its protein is CASSLATIYSEQFF.

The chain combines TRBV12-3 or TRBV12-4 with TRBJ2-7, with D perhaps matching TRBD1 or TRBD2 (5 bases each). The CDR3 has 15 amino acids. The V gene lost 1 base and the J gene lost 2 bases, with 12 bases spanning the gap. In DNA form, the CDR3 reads TGTGCCAGCAGTTTAGGGGTGGGGGTCCCCTACGAGCAGTACTTC. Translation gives CASSLGVGVPYEQYF.

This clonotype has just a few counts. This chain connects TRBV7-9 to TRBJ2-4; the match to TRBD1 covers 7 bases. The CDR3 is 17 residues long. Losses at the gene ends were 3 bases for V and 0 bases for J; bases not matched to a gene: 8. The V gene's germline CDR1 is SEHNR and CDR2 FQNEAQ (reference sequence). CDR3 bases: TGTGCCAGCAGCTTCCCAACAGGGGCCTCAGCCAAAAACATTCAGTACTTC. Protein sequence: CASSFPTGASAKNIQYF. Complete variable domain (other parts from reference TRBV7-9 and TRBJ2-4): DTGVSQNPRHKITKRGQNVTFRCDPISEHNRLYWYRQTLGQGPEFLTYFQNEAQLEKSRLLSDRFSAERPKGSFSTLEIQRTEQGDSAMYLCASSFPTGASAKNIQYFGAGTRLSVL.

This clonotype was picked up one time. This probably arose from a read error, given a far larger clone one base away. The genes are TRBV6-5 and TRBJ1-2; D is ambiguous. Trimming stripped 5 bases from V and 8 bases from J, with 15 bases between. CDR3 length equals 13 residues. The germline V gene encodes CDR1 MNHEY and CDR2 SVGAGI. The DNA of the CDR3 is TGTGCCAGCAGTCGATGCGGATCTGGAGGCTACACCTTC. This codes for CASSRCGSGGYTF.

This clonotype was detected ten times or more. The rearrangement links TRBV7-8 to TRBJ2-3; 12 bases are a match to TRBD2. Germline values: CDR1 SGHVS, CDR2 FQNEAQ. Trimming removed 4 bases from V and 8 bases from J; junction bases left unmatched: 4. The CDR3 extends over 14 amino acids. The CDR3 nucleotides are TGTGCCAGCAGCTCTAGCGGGAGGGCCACTACGCAGTATTTT. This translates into CASSSSGRATTQYF.